The 3 T cell receptor beta chains below come from one sample, sequenced in a study of blood T cell repertoires in COVID-19. Assay used: immunoSEQ multiplex PCR; TCRdb lists only in-frame clones, some missing. This table has about 120,000 clones, about four fifths appearing once. The sequenced sample was PBMCs or T cells enriched from blood (not recorded which). The receptors were sampled from a woman aged 25 to 45 who had recovered from COVID-19.

The rearrangement uses TRBV19 and TRBJ2-7, with 9 bases that match TRBD2. Germline CDR1 LNHDA, CDR2 SQIVND (reference sequence). The V and J ends lost 5 bases and 1 base, in that order; junction bases with no gene match: 12. The CDR3 is 17 amino acids. The CDR3 sequence: CASSSTGAGGLSYEQYF. DNA of the CDR3: TGTGCCAGTAGTTCCACGGGAGCGGGAGGACTGTCCTACGAGCAGTACTTC.

The CDR3 nucleotides are TGTGCCAGCAGTGAAATACAGGGGTCCTACGAGCAGTACTTC. Amino acid sequence: CASSEIQGSYEQYF. The rearrangement links TRBV2 to TRBJ2-7; 7 bases fit TRBD1. This CDR3 comprises 14 residues. J lost 1 base, V lost 2 bases, and 2 bases had no gene match. Germline values: CDR1 SNHLY, CDR2 FYNNEI.

The rearrangement uses TRBV7-8 and TRBJ2-7; D unresolved. This CDR3 is 11 amino acids long. Germline V gene data show CDR1 as SGHVS and CDR2 as FQNEAQ. The V and J ends lost 5 bases and 3 bases respectively, with 5 bases between them. CDR3 coding DNA: TGTGCCAGCAGCCCAGACTACGAGCAGTACTTC. Protein product: CASSPDYEQYF.